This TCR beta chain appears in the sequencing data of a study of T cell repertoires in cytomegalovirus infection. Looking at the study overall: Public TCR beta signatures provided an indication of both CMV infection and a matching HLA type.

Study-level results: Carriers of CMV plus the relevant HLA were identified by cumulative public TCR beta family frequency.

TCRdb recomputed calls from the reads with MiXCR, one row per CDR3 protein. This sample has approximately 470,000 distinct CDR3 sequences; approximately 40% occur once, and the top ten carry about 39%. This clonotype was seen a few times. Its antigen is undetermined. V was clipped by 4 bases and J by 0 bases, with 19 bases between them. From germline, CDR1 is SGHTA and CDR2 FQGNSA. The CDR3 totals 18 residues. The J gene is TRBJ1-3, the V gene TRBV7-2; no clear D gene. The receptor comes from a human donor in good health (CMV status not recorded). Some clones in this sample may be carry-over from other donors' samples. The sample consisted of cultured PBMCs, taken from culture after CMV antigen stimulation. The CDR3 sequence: CASSSGWQPFYSGNTIYF. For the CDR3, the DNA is TGTGCCAGCAGCTCGGGCTGGCAGCCTTTCTACTCTGGAAACACCATATATTTT. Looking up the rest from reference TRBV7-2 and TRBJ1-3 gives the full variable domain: GAGVSQSPSNKVTEKGKDVELRCDPISGHTALYWYRQSLGQGLEFLIYFQGNSAPDKSGLPSDRFSAERTGGSVSTLTIQRTQQEDSAVYLCASSSGWQPFYSGNTIYFGEGSWLTVV.